This TCR beta chain was observed in a study of blood T cell repertoires in COVID-19. On the study more broadly: Material from acute and convalescent COVID-19 was sourced from the United States, Italy and Spain. PBMCs, B-cell-depleted T cells, or T cells provided the cDNA or gDNA that made up the material.

The CDR3 contains 12 residues. Between the trimmed V and J ends, which lost 4 bases and 1 base, there was a span of 8 bases. Germline CDR1 is GTSNPN and CDR2 is SVGIG (reference sequence). The repertoire was sequenced with immunoSEQ multiplex PCR; TCRdb's copy has only in-frame clones and lacks some. The sample carries approximately 190,000 clones, under 85% recorded once. The chain recombines TRBV30 with TRBJ2-7; unclear D gene. Sequenced: peripheral blood. This receptor was obtained from a woman in her 40s with acute or convalescent COVID-19. CDR3 DNA: TGTGCCTGGACGCCAGGATCCTACGAGCAGTACTTC. As protein: CAWTPGSYEQYF.